This TCR beta chain was captured in a study of shared clonotypes between healthy human individuals. Study findings and constraints: Across a handful of donors, naive CD4 shared roughly 5%, naive CD8 approximately 3.5%, memory CD4 about 2.5%, memory CD8 about 0.38%. Larger estimated richness was generally recorded for naive subsets relative to memory subsets. Lower generation probabilities were found for non-shared clonotypes than for those shared by all four donors.

Regarding this clone: Its antigen is unidentified.

This CDR3 region has 16 residues. Germline V gene lookup returns CDR1 SGHAT and CDR2 FQNNGV. J lost 5 bases, V lost 0 bases, and 3 bases had no gene match. Data came from immunoSEQ multiplex PCR; TCRdb stores just in-frame clones and leaves some out. The repertoire holds roughly 2.2 million clones, with 80% to 95% as singletons. J is TRBJ2-1 and V is TRBV11-2; 11 bases map to TRBD2. The receptor was isolated from a young man in good health. Some clones in this sample may be carry-over from other donors' samples. The sequenced sample was naive CD4+ T cells from PBMCs. The subset is: CD45RA+ positively selected. For the CDR3, the DNA is TGTGCCAGCAGCTTAGAAACTAGCGGGAGCGACAATGAGCAGTTCTTC. Translation gives CASSLETSGSDNEQFF.